This TCR beta chain was observed in a study of response to subunit inactivated influenza vaccine. Study outcomes and limitations: Few new T cells, the authors suggested, are recruited by each seasonal influenza vaccination.

TCRdb reprocessed the RT-PCR reads via MiXCR and lists one record per CDR3 protein. The sample lists some 500,000 distinct CDR3 sequences; roughly 13% were seen once. As concerns this clonotype: What it recognizes is unknown.

After removal of 9 bases from V and 7 bases from J, the junction contained 14 bases not matched to a gene. This CDR3 spans 15 amino acids. Germline loops: CDR1 SGHRS, CDR2 YFSETQ. This clonotype originated in a man aged 45-65 years who received an inactivated influenza vaccine. Sample: PBMCs from blood, taken 45 days after vaccination. V usage is TRBV5-1 and J usage is TRBJ2-1; TRBD1 agrees at 9 bases. The CDR3 here is CATKSGTGLGNEQFF. Here the CDR3 DNA reads TGCGCCACCAAATCGGGGACAGGGTTAGGTAATGAGCAGTTCTTC.